This T cell receptor beta chain is drawn from a study of blood T cells in healthy people across ages. Overall study: With template switching, about one barcoded beta molecule was captured per two T cells.

A remark on this clonotype: Its antigen is unidentified.

Primed by a sample-barcoded 5' primer and a J-beta primer mix, a second PCR proceeded for about 6 to 11 cycles. TCRdb called the 5' RACE reads again in MiXCR, with one record for every CDR3 protein. Of around 900,000 distinct CDR3 sequences in the sample, just over 50% were seen once. Study observations and caveats: Roughly linearly, TCR beta diversity per million T cells fell as age increased.

Germline loops: CDR1 SGHRS, CDR2 YFSETQ. The J segment lost 2 bases and the V segment lost 3 bases, leaving 5 bases of the junction unmatched. CDR3 length: 17 amino acids. This chain joins TRBV5-1 and TRBJ2-1; 13 bases are shared with TRBD2. This sequence originates from a woman aged 60-75 years in good health. Sequenced sample: blood. CDR3: CASSSRLAGGPYNEQFF. The DNA for the CDR3 is TGCGCCAGCAGCTCCCGACTAGCGGGAGGTCCCTACAATGAGCAGTTCTTC.